This is a list of T cell receptor beta chains from one sample in a study of T cells in Graves' hyperthyroidism and ophthalmopathy. In TCRdb, the multiplex PCR reads were re-called with MiXCR into one record per CDR3 protein. The sample has 500,000 to 750,000 distinct CDR3 sequences; 13% to 15% are singletons. Sample: blood. Receptors originate from a woman in her late teens or twenties with Graves' ophthalmopathy. CDR3s include the opening cysteine and the closing phenylalanine or tryptophan. D genes are given only for firm matches. Not every row has a clone size; where given, it reads once, few, many or a size class.

len	d_gene	v_gene	j_gene	abundance	CDR3aa	CDR3nt
18	-	TRBV6-1	TRBJ1-5	-	CASSASLRGNTNNQPQHF	TGTGCCAGCAGCGCCAGCCTAAGGGGCAATACAAACAATCAGCCCCAGCATTTT
19	TRBD2	TRBV30	TRBJ2-4	-	CAWRGAGTSGNGAKNIQYF	TGTGCCTGGAGAGGCGCCGGGACTAGCGGGAATGGCGCCAAAAACATTCAGTACTTC
17	-	TRBV15	TRBJ2-7	many	CATSRDRRQGGAHEQYF	TGTGCCACCAGCAGAGATCGGAGACAGGGAGGCGCCCACGAGCAGTACTTC
15	-	TRBV7-9	TRBJ2-1	many	CASSPWGQAYNEQFF	TGTGCCAGCTCTCCCTGGGGACAAGCCTACAATGAGCAGTTCTTC
18	TRBD1	TRBV3-1	TRBJ2-5	many	CASSQDGDRGTYQETQYF	TGTGCCAGCAGCCAAGATGGGGACAGAGGAACGTACCAAGAGACCCAGTACTTC
15	-	TRBV19	TRBJ1-2	few	CASSAEQQGGGGYTF	TGTGCCAGTAGTGCCGAACAGCAGGGAGGGGGAGGCTACACCTTC
15	TRBD2	TRBV20-1	TRBJ2-1	many	CSALRAGRTYNEQFF	TGCAGTGCCTTACGAGCGGGGCGAACCTACAATGAGCAGTTCTTC
17	-	TRBV5-6	TRBJ2-3	-	CASSLGGHRPDTDTQYF	TGTGCCAGCAGCTTGGGGGGGCACAGGCCGGACACAGATACGCAGTATTTT
16	-	TRBV27	TRBJ2-7	many	CASSWDAAPQAYEQYF	TGTGCCAGCAGCTGGGACGCCGCACCTCAGGCCTACGAGCAGTACTTC
18	TRBD2	TRBV20-1	TRBJ2-1	many	CSARGPGPLSGSGDEQFF	TGCAGTGCTAGAGGGCCAGGACCACTAAGCGGGAGTGGGGATGAGCAGTTCTTC
13	-	TRBV10-3	TRBJ1-2	many	CAISPDPGYGYTF	TGTGCCATCAGCCCGGACCCGGGCTATGGCTACACCTTC
16	-	TRBV18	TRBJ2-1	many	CASSRAGTGSQNEQFF	TGTGCCAGCTCACGGGCCGGAACCGGGTCCCAGAATGAGCAGTTCTTC
15	TRBD1	TRBV27	TRBJ2-1	many	CASSTGTGDTNEQFF	TGTGCCAGCAGTACCGGGACAGGTGATACAAATGAGCAGTTCTTC
15	TRBD2	TRBV27	TRBJ2-1	few	CASRDRLAGDHEQFF	TGTGCCAGCAGGGACAGGCTAGCGGGAGATCATGAGCAGTTCTTC
14	-	TRBV29-1	TRBJ1-4	few	CSVVLTAVNEKLFF	TGCAGCGTTGTTTTGACAGCCGTTAATGAAAAACTGTTTTTT
12	-	TRBV15	TRBJ2-1	-	CATSSEGFLQFF	TGTGCCACCAGCAGTGAGGGGTTCTTGCAGTTCTTC
19	TRBD2	TRBV15	TRBJ2-1	few	CATSRDPFRLASSYNEQFF	TGTGCCACCAGCAGAGATCCCTTCCGACTAGCGAGCTCCTACAATGAGCAGTTCTTC
14	-	TRBV20-1	TRBJ1-6	few	CSASQDDTRSPLHF	TGCAGTGCTAGTCAAGATGACACCAGGTCACCCCTCCACTTT
13	-	TRBV4-1	TRBJ2-1	-	CASSHFGTHEQFF	TGCGCCAGCAGCCATTTCGGAACCCATGAGCAGTTCTTC
13	-	TRBV5-1	TRBJ1-1	many	CASSFSINTEAFF	TGCGCCAGCAGCTTCTCCATAAACACTGAAGCTTTCTTT